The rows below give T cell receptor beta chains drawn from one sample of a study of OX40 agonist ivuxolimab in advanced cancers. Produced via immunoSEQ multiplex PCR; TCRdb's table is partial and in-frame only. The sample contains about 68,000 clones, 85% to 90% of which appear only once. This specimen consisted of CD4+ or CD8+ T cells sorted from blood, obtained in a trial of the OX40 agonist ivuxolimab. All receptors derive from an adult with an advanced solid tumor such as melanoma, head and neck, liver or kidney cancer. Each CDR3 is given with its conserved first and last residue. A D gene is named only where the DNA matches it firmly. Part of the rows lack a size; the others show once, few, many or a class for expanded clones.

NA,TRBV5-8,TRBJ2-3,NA,CASSLPRVRGTDTQYF,TGTGCCAGCAGCTTGCCCCGCGTTCGGGGAACAGATACGCAGTATTTT
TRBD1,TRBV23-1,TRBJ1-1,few,CASSQSIGTDNTEAFF,TGCGCCAGCAGTCAATCAATCGGGACAGATAACACTGAAGCTTTCTTT
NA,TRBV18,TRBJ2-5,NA,CASSPYQETQYF,TGTGCCAGCTCACCTTACCAAGAGACCCAGTACTTC
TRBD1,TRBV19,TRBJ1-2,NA,CASSIVSAGGAYGYTF,TGTGCCAGTAGTATAGTTTCTGCAGGGGGCGCTTATGGCTACACCTTC
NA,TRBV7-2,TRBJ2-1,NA,CASSSLNRNEQFF,TGTGCCAGCAGCTCCCTGAACCGGAATGAGCAGTTCTTC
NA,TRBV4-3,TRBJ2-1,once,CASSPLGSNNEQFF,TGCGCCAGCAGCCCCCTTGGGAGTAACAATGAGCAGTTCTTC
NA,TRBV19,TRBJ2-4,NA,CASRAKGDIQYF,TGTGCCAGTAGAGCCAAAGGGGACATTCAGTACTTC
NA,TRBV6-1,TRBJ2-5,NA,CASSEGGWQETQYF,TGTGCCAGCAGTGAAGGGGGTTGGCAAGAGACCCAGTACTTC
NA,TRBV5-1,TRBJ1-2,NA,CASSLSGGTNYGYTF,TGCGCCAGCAGCTTAAGTGGGGGTACTAACTATGGCTACACCTTC
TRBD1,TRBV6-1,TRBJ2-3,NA,CASIRTGLTDTQYF,TGTGCCAGCATCAGGACAGGGTTAACAGATACGCAGTATTTT
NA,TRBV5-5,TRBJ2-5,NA,CASSLGTPETQYF,TGTGCCAGCAGCCTCGGGACGCCAGAGACCCAGTACTTC
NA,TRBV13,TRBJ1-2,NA,CASSLGTSGYTF,TGTGCCAGCTCCTTGGGAACAAGTGGCTACACCTTC
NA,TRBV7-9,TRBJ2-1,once,CASSQTRVNEQFF,TGTGCCAGCAGTCAAACCAGGGTCAATGAGCAGTTCTTC
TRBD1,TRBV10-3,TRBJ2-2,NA,CASNPGQGNTGELFF,TGTGCCAGTAACCCGGGACAGGGGAACACCGGGGAGCTGTTTTTT
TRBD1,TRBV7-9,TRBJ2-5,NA,CASSLVTGSAGTQYF,TGTGCCAGCAGCTTGGTGACAGGGTCGGCGGGGACCCAGTACTTC
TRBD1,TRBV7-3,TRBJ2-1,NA,CASSSTGGEQFF,TGTGCCAGCAGCTCGACAGGGGGTGAGCAGTTCTTC
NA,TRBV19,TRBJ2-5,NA,CASSQIKEAQVQETQYF,TGTGCCAGTAGTCAAATTAAGGAGGCACAGGTCCAAGAGACCCAGTACTTC
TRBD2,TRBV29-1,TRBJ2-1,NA,CSTTLAGRSNEQFF,TGCAGCACAACTCTAGCGGGCCGCAGCAATGAGCAGTTCTTC
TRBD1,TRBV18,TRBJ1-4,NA,CASSPQGALTKLFF,TGTGCCAGCTCACCACAGGGGGCTCTAACAAAACTGTTTTTT
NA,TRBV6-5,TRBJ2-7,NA,CASSQPGLPSYEQYF,TGTGCCAGCAGTCAGCCGGGACTCCCTAGCTACGAGCAGTACTTC
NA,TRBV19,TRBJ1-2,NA,CASSITGRYGYTF,TGTGCCAGTAGTATAACAGGGAGGTATGGCTACACCTTC
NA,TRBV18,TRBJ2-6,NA,CASSPGAPGANVLTF,TGTGCCAGCTCACCTGGGGCACCTGGGGCCAACGTCCTGACTTTC
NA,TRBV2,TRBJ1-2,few,CASRTDSYGYTF,TGTGCCAGCAGGACAGATAGTTATGGCTACACCTTC
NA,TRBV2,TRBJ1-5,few,CASSEMSLGQPQHF,TGTGCCAGCAGTGAAATGTCCCTTGGGCAGCCCCAGCATTTT
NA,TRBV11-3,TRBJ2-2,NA,CASSFDGGTGELFF,TGTGCCAGCAGCTTCGACGGGGGCACCGGGGAGCTGTTTTTT
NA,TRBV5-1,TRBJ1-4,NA,CASRGRSNEKLFF,TGCGCCAGCAGGGGGAGGTCTAATGAAAAACTGTTTTTT
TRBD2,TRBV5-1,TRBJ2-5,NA,CASSGRGDLETQYF,TGCGCCAGCAGCGGGCGGGGGGATCTGGAGACCCAGTACTTC
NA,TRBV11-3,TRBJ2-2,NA,CASSSTGNTGELFF,TGTGCCAGCAGCTCGACAGGGAACACCGGGGAGCTGTTTTTT
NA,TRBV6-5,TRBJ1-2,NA,CASSSYSGPEGFGYTF,TGTGCCAGCAGTTCATACAGCGGCCCAGAGGGATTTGGCTACACCTTC
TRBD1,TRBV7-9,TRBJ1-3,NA,CASSSTGGSGNTIYF,TGTGCCAGCAGCTCAACAGGGGGCTCTGGAAACACCATATATTTT
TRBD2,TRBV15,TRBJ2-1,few,CATSRDLGGGARNEQFF,TGTGCCACCAGCAGAGATTTGGGCGGGGGGGCTCGCAATGAGCAGTTCTTC
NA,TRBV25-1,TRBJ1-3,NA,CASSESIREGNTIYF,TGTGCCAGCAGTGAATCGATAAGAGAGGGGAACACCATATATTTT
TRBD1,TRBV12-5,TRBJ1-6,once,CASGLQGAESPLHF,TGTGCTAGTGGTTTGCAGGGGGCAGAATCACCCCTCCACTTT
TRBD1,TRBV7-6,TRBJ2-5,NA,CASSPRTGYEETQYF,TGTGCCAGCAGCCCCAGGACAGGGTATGAAGAGACCCAGTACTTC
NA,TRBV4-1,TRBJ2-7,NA,CASSQARAYEQYF,TGCGCCAGCAGCCAAGCCAGAGCCTACGAGCAGTACTTC
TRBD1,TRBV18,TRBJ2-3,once,CASPKERQGPTDTQYF,TGTGCCAGCCCGAAAGAGCGACAGGGGCCAACAGATACGCAGTATTTT
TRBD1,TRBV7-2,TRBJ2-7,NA,CASSLVPGTVLYEQYF,TGTGCCAGCAGCTTAGTGCCTGGGACAGTCCTCTACGAGCAGTACTTC
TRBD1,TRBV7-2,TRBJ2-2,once,CASSLYGTGDTGELFF,TGTGCCAGCAGCTTATACGGGACAGGGGACACCGGGGAGCTGTTTTTT
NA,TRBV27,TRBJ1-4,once,CASSLRGEKLFF,TGTGCCAGCAGTTTACGGGGTGAAAAACTGTTTTTT
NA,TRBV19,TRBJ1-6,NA,CASSGRDRNSPLHF,TGTGCCAGTAGTGGACGGGACCGGAATTCACCCCTCCACTTT
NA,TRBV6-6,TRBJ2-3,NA,CASSPLQSTDTQYF,TGTGCCAGCAGCCCCCTGCAAAGCACAGATACGCAGTATTTT
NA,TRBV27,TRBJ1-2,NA,CASSLGGYPYGYTF,TGTGCCAGCAGTTTGGGCGGATACCCCTATGGCTACACCTTC